This section outlines one T cell receptor (beta chain) sequence together with its context. The antigen is unknown. The data are from a study of Ad26.COV2.S vaccination and SARS-CoV-2 variants. The CDR3 length is 15 residues. The germline V and J ends were trimmed by 1 base and 0 bases, with 7 bases remaining between them. From germline, CDR1 is LNHDA and CDR2 SQIVND (reference sequence). The method was immunoSEQ multiplex PCR; TCRdb's version includes in-frame clones alone and lacks a portion of them. The data contain about 350,000 clones, about nine tenths of them seen just once; the ten biggest clones take up approximately 5.9%. The treatment here: roughly 19 received Ad26.COV2.S at low or high dose, single or two shots; 5 received placebo; per-sample allocation not given. All samples were drawn on day 63, counting from the first vaccine or placebo injection. The individual, an adult aged 18-55 years, was a donor in Boston.

Points from the study as a whole: Spike-specific TCR breadth was greater after Ad26.COV2.S than placebo.

Specimen: peripheral blood, collected in a trial of Ad26.COV2.S vaccine versus placebo. This receptor was identified in a person between 18 and 65 years old who received the Ad26.COV2.S COVID-19 vaccine or a placebo. V and J are TRBV19 and TRBJ1-3; D not certain. DNA for the CDR3: TGTGCCAGTAGTATAGGCTGGGGCTCTGGAAACACCATATATTTT. Amino acids: CASSIGWGSGNTIYF.